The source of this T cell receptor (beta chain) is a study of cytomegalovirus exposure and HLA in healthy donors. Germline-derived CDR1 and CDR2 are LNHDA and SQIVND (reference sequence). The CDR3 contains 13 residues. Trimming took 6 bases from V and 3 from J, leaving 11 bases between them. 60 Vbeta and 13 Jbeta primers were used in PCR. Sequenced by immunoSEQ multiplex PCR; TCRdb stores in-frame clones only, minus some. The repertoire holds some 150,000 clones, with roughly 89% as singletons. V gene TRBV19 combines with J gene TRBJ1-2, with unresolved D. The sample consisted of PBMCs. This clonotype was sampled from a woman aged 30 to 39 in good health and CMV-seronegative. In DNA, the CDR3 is TGTGCCAGTAGGGCCTCCGTCGACTATGGCTACACCTTC. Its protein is CASRASVDYGYTF.